This entry lists 23 T cell receptor beta chains sequenced from one sample in a study of a mutant IDH1 vaccine in newly diagnosed glioma. The antigens these receptors bind are not known. The time point was: week 11, during vaccination. Every vaccination contained 300 ug of the mutant IDH1 20-mer peptide and was paired with topical imiquimod. TCRdb's table, derived via immunoSEQ multiplex PCR, lists solely in-frame clones and lacks some. The data show 50,000 or so clones, 90% to 95% seen once. The source was PBMCs, collected from a glioma patient whose treatment included an IDH1 peptide vaccine. Receptors were obtained from a man between 45 and 60 years old with glioma.

This clone appeared once. The CDR3 sequence is CASSGGTVTPNYGYTF. CDR3 DNA: TGTGCCAGCAGCGGCGGGACAGTTACCCCTAACTATGGCTACACCTTC. The gene calls are TRBV5-6 and TRBJ1-2; the match to TRBD1 covers 7 bases. The CDR3 consists of 16 residues. From germline, CDR1 is SGHDT and CDR2 YYEEEE. Trimming at V came to 4 bases and at J to 0 bases, leaving 9 bases not matched to a gene. Based on the CDR3 plus reference TRBV5-6 and TRBJ1-2, the full variable domain is DAGVTQSPTHLIKTRGQQVTLRCSPKSGHDTVSWYQQALGQGPQFIFQYYEEEERQRGNFPDRFSGHQFPNYSSELNVNALLLGDSALYLCASSGGTVTPNYGYTFGSGTRLTVV.

CDR3 nucleotides: TGTGCCAGCAGCGGGCATGGCTACACCTTC. This sequence encodes CASSGHGYTF. V and J are TRBV5-8 and TRBJ1-2; D call uncertain. The CDR3 is made up of 10 amino acids. Germline-derived CDR1 and CDR2 are SGHTS and YDEGEE. Trimming shortened V by 4 bases and J by 6 bases, and 4 bases separated the two germline ends.

This rearrangement joins TRBV18 to TRBJ2-2, with D unresolved. This CDR3 is built from 16 residues. CDR1 and CDR2 from the germline V gene are KGHSH and LQKENI. The germline V and J ends were trimmed by 3 bases and 0 bases, with 11 bases remaining between them. The CDR3 nucleotides read TGTGCCAGCTCACCCACGGGTCGGCCGAACACCGGGGAGCTGTTTTTT. It translates to CASSPTGRPNTGELFF.

This clone was recorded once. The rearrangement links TRBV9 to TRBJ1-1, with TRBD1 as a possible D gene (6 bases). From germline, CDR1 is SGDLS and CDR2 YYNGEE. Trimming stripped 1 base from V and 1 base from J, with 11 bases between. The CDR3 loop spans 15 amino acids. The CDR3 DNA sequence: TGTGCCAGCAGCGTATCAGGGGCCGGGAACACTGAAGCTTTCTTT. Translated: CASSVSGAGNTEAFF.

J is TRBJ2-3 and V is TRBV4-3, with 8 bases aligning to TRBD2. Germline-derived CDR1 and CDR2 are LGHNA and YSLEER. After removal of 4 bases from V and 5 bases from J, the junction contained 5 bases not matched to a gene. The length of the CDR3 is 14 residues. The CDR3 spells CASSPGGGLDTQYF. CDR3 in DNA: TGCGCCAGCAGCCCGGGGGGGGGCCTAGATACGCAGTATTTT.

The chain links TRBV28 to TRBJ2-3; D possibly corresponds to TRBD2 (5 bases). This CDR3 has 15 amino acids. Germline CDR1 and CDR2: MDHEN and SYDVKM. V dropped 5 bases and J dropped 1 base, with 13 bases sitting between them. Here the CDR3 reads CASSTSGAGTDTQYF. Here the CDR3 DNA reads TGTGCCAGCAGTACAAGCGGAGCTGGCACAGATACGCAGTATTTT.

The V gene is TRBV6-6, the J gene TRBJ1-5; 7 positions agree with TRBD1. Germline V gives CDR1 MNHNY, CDR2 SVGAGI (reference sequence). The CDR3 consists of 15 residues. Trimming took 7 bases from V and 0 from J; bases not matched to a gene: 6. CDR3 region: CASIQQGNSNQPQHF. The CDR3, as DNA: TGTGCCAGCATTCAACAGGGGAATAGCAATCAGCCCCAGCATTTT.

This chain links TRBV14 with TRBJ1-6; 9 bases fit TRBD1. The CDR3 is 15 residues long. The trim removed 3 bases at V and 10 bases at J, leaving 7 bases unmatched. Germline V CDR1 and CDR2: SGHDN, FVKESK. The CDR3 DNA sequence: TGTGCCAGCAGCCACAGGGTGACAGGGGGGTCACCCCTCCACTTT. This encodes CASSHRVTGGSPLHF.

V and J are TRBV7-9 and TRBJ1-2; 9 bases line up with TRBD1. The V gene's germline CDR1 is SEHNR and CDR2 FQNEAQ (reference sequence). The V and J ends lost 6 bases and 6 bases, in that order; junction bases with no gene match: 14. The CDR3 has 16 amino acids. Written as DNA, the CDR3 is TGTGCCAGCAGTTACGGACCACAGGGGGCGCGAGATGGCTACACCTTC. Residues: CASSYGPQGARDGYTF.

The chain carries TRBV28 and TRBJ1-2; D call uncertain. V was cut by 7 bases and J by 8 bases, with 20 bases left in between. The CDR3 length is 14 residues. Germline CDR1 MDHEN, CDR2 SYDVKM. CDR3 loop: CASTWRRPAEGYTF. For the CDR3, the DNA is TGTGCCAGCACTTGGCGACGACCCGCAGAAGGCTACACCTTC.

The chain uses TRBV7-9 and TRBJ2-5, with D perhaps being TRBD1 or TRBD2 (5 bases each). Germline V gene sequence: CDR1 SEHNR, CDR2 FQNEAQ (reference sequence). The CDR3 length is 13 residues. Trimming removed 9 bases from V and 0 bases from J, with 11 bases in between. CDR3 protein: CASRRGDQETQYF. The CDR3 DNA sequence: TGTGCCAGTCGGAGAGGGGACCAAGAGACCCAGTACTTC.

The chain links TRBV5-1 to TRBJ2-5, with TRBD2 matching 15 bases. V gave up 5 bases and J gave up 0 bases; unmatched junction bases: 2. This CDR3 has 16 amino acids. Germline V lookup: CDR1 SGHRS, CDR2 YFSETQ. The CDR3 coding sequence is TGCGCCAGCAGAGGACTAGCGGGGGGGTACCAAGAGACCCAGTACTTC. The encoded protein is CASRGLAGGYQETQYF.

This clone was detected only once. J is TRBJ2-2 and V is TRBV9, with D perhaps being TRBD1 or TRBD2 (5 bases each). From germline, CDR1 is SGDLS and CDR2 YYNGEE. The CDR3 loop spans 17 amino acids. The V end was cut by 4 bases, the J end by 4 bases, with 20 bases between. The CDR3 loop reads CASSPKLVGTTTGELFF. For the CDR3, the DNA is TGTGCCAGCAGCCCTAAGCTAGTGGGGACGACCACCGGGGAGCTGTTTTTT.

The chain links TRBV27 to TRBJ2-7, with D maybe TRBD2 (5 bases). Germline CDR1 and CDR2: MNHEY and SMNVEV (reference sequence). Trimming shortened V by 5 bases and J by 2 bases, and 16 bases separated the two germline ends. The CDR3 is made up of 15 amino acids. CDR3 protein: CASSQTPGIAYEQYF. The CDR3 coding sequence is TGTGCCAGCAGTCAAACCCCCGGGATTGCCTACGAGCAGTACTTC.

The V call is TRBV6-1, the J call TRBJ1-3; 7 bases match TRBD1. Germline CDR1 MNHNS, CDR2 SASEGT. V was clipped by 4 bases and J by 7 bases; unmatched bases: 4. This CDR3 comprises 13 residues. The CDR3 loop reads CASSGQGGNTIYF. CDR3 coding DNA: TGTGCCAGCAGTGGTCAGGGGGGGAACACCATATATTTT.

This chain joins TRBV5-1 and TRBJ2-5; D is unresolved. This CDR3 has 13 amino acids. The germline CDR1 and CDR2 sequences are SGHRS and YFSETQ. Trimming removed 3 bases from V and 4 bases from J, with 10 bases in between. The CDR3 DNA is TGCGCCAGCAGCTCCTCGGCGGCAGAGACCCAGTACTTC. It is translated as CASSSSAAETQYF.

The V call is TRBV7-8, the J call TRBJ2-7; TRBD1 matches at 12 bases. Looked up from germline, CDR1 is SGHVS and CDR2 is FQNEAQ. The CDR3 has 14 amino acids. V lost 5 bases to trimming and J lost 8 bases; unmatched junction nucleotides: 7. CDR3 DNA: TGTGCCAGCAGCGGCCCCGGGACAGGGGGCAAGCAGTACTTC. Its protein is CASSGPGTGGKQYF.

The chain links TRBV2 to TRBJ2-1; the D gene is possibly TRBD2 (6 bases). Trimming took 4 bases from V and 4 from J, leaving 11 bases between them. Germline assignment: CDR1 SNHLY and CDR2 FYNNEI. The CDR3 runs 14 residues. CDR3 region: CASSVGGTYNEQFF. As DNA, the CDR3 is TGTGCCAGCAGTGTGGGAGGAACATACAATGAGCAGTTCTTC.

The chain carries TRBV27 and TRBJ2-3; D is undetermined. Trimming removed 5 bases from V and 1 base from J, with 4 bases in between. Germline V gene sequence: CDR1 MNHEY, CDR2 SMNVEV (reference sequence). CDR3 length: 12 residues. CDR3 in amino acids: CASSPRTDTQYF. In DNA, the CDR3 is TGTGCCAGCAGTCCGCGCACAGATACGCAGTATTTT.

The chain has TRBV3-2 and TRBJ2-7. TRBV3-2 is classified as a pseudogene. The CDR3 has 9 residues. The CDR3 region is CASSLGQYF. The CDR3 DNA is TGTGCCAGCAGCCTGGGGCAGTACTTC.

The CDR3, as DNA: TGCGCCAGCAGCTTGGCTAACCGGCGGGAGGTCCCGTACGAGCAGTACTTC. This sequence encodes CASSLANRREVPYEQYF. The genes are TRBV5-1 and TRBJ2-7; 8 bases match TRBD2. Germline loops: CDR1 SGHRS, CDR2 YFSETQ. Losses at the gene ends were 0 bases for V and 4 bases for J; bases not matched to a gene: 12. The CDR3 sequence is 17 residues long. The variable domain in full, completed from reference TRBV5-1 and TRBJ2-7, reads KAGVTQTPRYLIKTRGQQVTLSCSPISGHRSVSWYQQTPGQGLQFLFEYFSETQRNKGNFPGRFSGRQFSNSRSEMNVSTLELGDSALYLCASSLANRREVPYEQYFGPGTRLTVT.

Only one count was recorded for this clone. The genes are TRBV4-3 and TRBJ2-1; D remains ambiguous. V was cut by 0 bases and J by 6 bases, with 15 bases left in between. The CDR3 runs to 16 residues. Germline CDR1 reads LGHNA; CDR2 reads YSLEER. The CDR3 bases are TGCGCCAGCAGCCAAGACACCCCACGTTCGGGCAATGAGCAGTTCTTC. It codes for CASSQDTPRSGNEQFF.

The chain links TRBV23-1 to TRBJ1-2, with D hard to call. TRBV23-1 is an open reading frame whose function is uncertain. Trimming left V 0 bases short and J 0 bases short, with 8 bases between. The CDR3 has 15 amino acids. CDR3 sequence: CASSQSSGANYGYTF. CDR3 bases: TGCGCCAGCAGTCAATCCTCCGGAGCTAACTATGGCTACACCTTC.